Below, 23 T cell receptor beta chains from the same sample are listed, as sequenced in a study of cytomegalovirus exposure and HLA in healthy donors. In the PCR, 60 Vbeta and 13 Jbeta primers were used. Generated by immunoSEQ multiplex PCR, the TCRdb table keeps only in-frame clones and is missing some. The sample lists around 170,000 clones, roughly 80% occurring once. The sample was PBMCs. The receptors stem from a boy aged 2 to 10 in good health and CMV-seronegative.

This clone came up once. This sequence joins TRBV5-8 and TRBJ1-5; the match to TRBD1 covers 7 bases. V was clipped by 2 bases and J by 0 bases; unmatched bases: 5. The CDR3 extends over 16 amino acids. From germline, CDR1 is SGHTS and CDR2 YDEGEE. CDR3 nucleotides: TGTGCCAGCAGCTTCCGGGACAGATTTAGCAATCAGCCCCAGCATTTT. It specifies CASSFRDRFSNQPQHF.

The rearrangement joins TRBV5-4 to TRBJ2-3; 8 bases map to TRBD2. Germline V gene lookup returns CDR1 SGHNT and CDR2 YYREEE (reference sequence). V was pared by 4 bases and J by 1 base, with 8 bases of the junction left unmatched. CDR3 size: 16 residues. The CDR3 loop reads CASSPTGGKRTDTQYF. CDR3 coding DNA: TGTGCCAGCAGCCCAACGGGGGGGAAACGCACAGATACGCAGTATTTT.

The V and J genes are TRBV19 and TRBJ2-3; D is possibly TRBD1 (7 bases). V lost 5 bases and J 0 bases, leaving 18 bases between the germline ends. Germline V gene data show CDR1 as LNHDA and CDR2 as SQIVND (reference sequence). The CDR3 contains 17 residues. In DNA form, the CDR3 reads TGTGCCAGTAGTCTGGAGGGGACAGTTTATAGCACAGATACGCAGTATTTT. Protein product: CASSLEGTVYSTDTQYF.

The chain recombines TRBV5-1 with TRBJ2-5, with no clear D. The J call is uncertain, as TRBJ2-7 better fits the DNA end. Germline V gives CDR1 SGHRS, CDR2 YFSETQ. CDR3 length equals 13 residues. The CDR3 is CASSLGSGYEQYF. The CDR3 DNA is TGCGCCAGCAGCTTGGGGTCCGGTTACGAGCAGTACTTC.

This chain joins TRBV11-2 and TRBJ2-1; 9 bases align to TRBD2. Unmatched junction bases numbered 5, after V lost 1 base and J lost 4 bases. CDR3 size: 16 residues. CDR1 is SGHAT, CDR2 FQNNGV, per germline. The CDR3 nucleotides are TGTGCCAGCAGCTTAGCGGCGGGAGGGCCTTACAATGAGCAGTTCTTC. It encodes CASSLAAGGPYNEQFF. Complete variable domain (other parts from reference TRBV11-2 and TRBJ2-1): EAGVAQSPRYKIIEKRQSVAFWCNPISGHATLYWYQQILGQGPKLLIQFQNNGVVDDSQLPKDRFSAERLKGVDSTLKIQPAKLEDSAVYLCASSLAAGGPYNEQFFGPGTRLTVL.

This chain connects TRBV15 to TRBJ2-5, with TRBD2 matching over 7 bases. CDR1 and CDR2 from the germline V gene are LNHNV and YYDKDF (reference sequence). The CDR3 sequence is 13 residues long. Trimming cost V 5 bases and J 4 bases; bases outside gene matches: 4. In nucleotides, the CDR3 is TGTGCCACCAGCCGGACTAGGGTAGAGACCCAGTACTTC. Translation gives CATSRTRVETQYF.

CDR3 nucleotides: TGTGCCAGCAGCTTAGAGAGGAGGGCCTCCTATGGCTACACCTTC. The encoded protein is CASSLERRASYGYTF. The V gene is TRBV7-2, the J gene TRBJ1-2; D gene unclear. Trimming pared 1 base from V and 4 bases from J, leaving 13 bases between. This CDR3 is 15 amino acids long. CDR1 SGHTA and CDR2 FQGNSA come from the germline V gene.

This chain joins TRBV19 and TRBJ1-2; D is possibly TRBD1 (5 bases). The germline V gene has CDR1 LNHDA and CDR2 SQIVND (reference sequence). CDR3 length equals 15 residues. The V gene lost 3 bases and the J gene lost 4 bases, with 15 bases spanning the gap. The CDR3 here is CASSIDSWGSYGYTF. The CDR3 DNA is TGTGCCAGTAGTATTGACAGTTGGGGAAGCTATGGCTACACCTTC.

The chain joins TRBV19 to TRBJ1-4; D might be TRBD1 (5 bases). The CDR3 contains 14 residues. From germline, CDR1 is LNHDA and CDR2 SQIVND (reference sequence). V shed 5 bases and J shed 4 bases, with 11 bases lying between them. CDR3 nucleotides: TGTGCCAGTAGTTCCAGGGAAGGTAATGAAAAACTGTTTTTT. The encoded protein is CASSSREGNEKLFF.

The J gene is TRBJ1-2, the V gene TRBV28; weak D call: TRBD1 (5 bases). Germline lookup yields CDR1 MDHEN and CDR2 SYDVKM. The CDR3 is made up of 16 amino acids. The germline V and J ends were trimmed by 4 bases and 1 base, with 16 bases remaining between them. The DNA for the CDR3 is TGTGCCAGCAGTTGGAAGGGGCTACGGATTAACTATGGCTACACCTTC. Encoded protein: CASSWKGLRINYGYTF.

This clone showed up just once. The J gene is TRBJ1-5, the V gene TRBV6-1, with unresolved D. The germline CDR1 and CDR2 sequences are MNHNS and SASEGT. CDR3 length equals 16 residues. V was trimmed by 1 base and J by 3 bases, leaving 13 bases between them. CDR3 coding DNA: TGTGCCAGCAGTGAAGTTTGGGGAGGTTCCAATCAGCCCCAGCATTTT. Translated, it gives CASSEVWGGSNQPQHF.

As for this clone: Other DNA sequences in this specimen translate into the identical CDR3. The rearrangement joins TRBV29-1 to TRBJ1-3; no clear D gene. Trimming removed 1 base at V and 0 bases at J, with 4 bases between. This CDR3 is built from 13 residues. Looked up from germline, CDR1 is SQVTM and CDR2 is ANQGSEA. Here the CDR3 DNA reads TGCAGCGTTGAAGGGGCCTCTGGAAACACCATATATTTT. This sequence encodes CSVEGASGNTIYF.

V gene TRBV15 combines with J gene TRBJ1-4, with a tentative D call TRBD1 (6 bases). Germline values: CDR1 LNHNV, CDR2 YYDKDF (reference sequence). V dropped 4 bases and J dropped 7 bases, with 13 bases sitting between them. There are 14 residues in the CDR3. CDR3 loop: CATSTLRGGEKLFF. For the CDR3, the DNA is TGTGCCACCAGCACCCTGAGAGGGGGTGAAAAACTGTTTTTT.

Only one count was recorded for this clone. The rearrangement uses TRBV11-1 and TRBJ1-1; D uncertain. V was cut by 2 bases and J by 5 bases, with 9 bases left in between. Germline CDR1 SGHAT, CDR2 FQDESV (reference sequence). The CDR3 extends over 13 amino acids. The CDR3 DNA reads as TGTGCCAGCAGCTTAAATTGGGCTACTGAAGCTTTCTTT. It yields the protein CASSLNWATEAFF.

The chain couples TRBV6-5 to TRBJ2-7, with 7 bases lining up with TRBD1. The CDR3 extends over 14 amino acids. V shed 6 bases, J shed 1 base, and the junction held 6 bases outside the gene matches. Germline V gene data show CDR1 as MNHEY and CDR2 as SVGAGI. CDR3 amino acids: CASRRTGESYEQYF. Here the CDR3 DNA reads TGTGCCAGCAGACGAACAGGGGAATCCTACGAGCAGTACTTC.

The chain combines TRBV2 with TRBJ2-7; 8 bases agree with TRBD2. After removal of 7 bases from V and 1 base from J, the junction contained 9 bases not matched to a gene. Germline CDR1 and CDR2: SNHLY and FYNNEI. The CDR3 is 15 residues long. The CDR3 sequence: CASTPSGGVSYEQYF. The CDR3 region has the DNA TGTGCCAGCACCCCCTCGGGAGGGGTGTCCTACGAGCAGTACTTC.

The chain links TRBV19 to TRBJ1-1; weak D call: TRBD1 (6 bases). The V gene's germline CDR1 is LNHDA and CDR2 SQIVND (reference sequence). The CDR3 sequence is 16 residues long. V lost 5 bases to trimming and J lost 6 bases, with 22 bases between them. CDR3 nucleotides: TGTGCCAGTAGTGTTGACAGGCCGGGCGGGAGGTCTGAAGCTTTCTTT. Its translation is CASSVDRPGGRSEAFF. The full variable domain, completed using reference TRBV19 and TRBJ1-1, is DGGITQSPKYLFRKEGQNVTLSCEQNLNHDAMYWYRQDPGQGLRLIYYSQIVNDFQKGDIAEGYSVSREKKESFPLTVTSAQKNPTAFYLCASSVDRPGGRSEAFFGQGTRLTVV.

The sample holds one count of this clone. The chain is built from TRBV4-2 and TRBJ2-2; 12 nucleotides agree with TRBD2. The length of the CDR3 is 21 residues. The trim removed 1 base at V and 4 bases at J, leaving 16 bases unmatched. Germline V gene lookup returns CDR1 LGHNA and CDR2 YNFKEQ. CDR3 nucleotides: TGTGCCAGCAGCCAAGGGACCGGCATTAGACTAGCGGGAGATCGCACCGGGGAGCTGTTTTTT. This gives the protein CASSQGTGIRLAGDRTGELFF.

The chain combines TRBV11-2 with TRBJ2-7; 9 bases fit TRBD1. This CDR3 comprises 14 residues. The V gene's germline CDR1 is SGHAT and CDR2 FQNNGV. The V and J ends lost 3 bases and 4 bases, in that order; junction bases with no gene match: 4. CDR3: CASSFRDRVYEQYF. The CDR3 region has the DNA TGTGCCAGCAGCTTCCGGGACAGGGTGTACGAGCAGTACTTC.

V and J are TRBV28 and TRBJ2-4, with 11 nucleotides matching TRBD2. The CDR3 sequence is 16 residues long. Losses at the gene ends were 8 bases for V and 5 bases for J; bases not matched to a gene: 11. The germline gives CDR1 MDHEN, CDR2 SYDVKM. The chain's CDR3 is CASDRSGRAGENIQYF. CDR3 DNA sequence: TGTGCCAGCGATCGTAGCGGGAGGGCCGGGGAAAACATTCAGTACTTC.

This clone was detected once. The V and J genes are TRBV6-5 and TRBJ2-5, with D possibly TRBD1 on 6 matching bases. The end of the DNA aligns better with TRBJ2-7, so the J call may be wrong. CDR3 length equals 16 residues. Germline CDR1 reads MNHEY; CDR2 reads SVGAGI. The CDR3 sequence is CASSYPPTAGAGEQYF. The CDR3 DNA sequence: TGTGCCAGCAGTTACCCACCGACGGCAGGGGCAGGCGAGCAGTACTTC.

In its sample, this clone was seen a few times. V usage is TRBV4-1 and J usage is TRBJ2-1, with 8 bases aligning to TRBD2. The junction had 3 bases not matched to a gene; V was cut back by 7 bases and J by 1 base. Germline V CDR1 and CDR2: MGHRA, YSYEKL. The CDR3 runs 14 residues. The CDR3 loop reads CASTREGSYNEQFF. The CDR3 DNA reads as TGCGCCAGCACCCGGGAGGGTTCCTACAATGAGCAGTTCTTC.

The chain combines TRBV10-3 with TRBJ1-5; TRBD1 might be the D (5 bases). The CDR3 is 15 residues long. With 2 bases removed from V and 5 bases from J, the gap between germline ends came to 13 bases. Germline values: CDR1 ENHRY, CDR2 SYGVKD. The CDR3 here is CAISETGLRDQPQHF. CDR3 coding DNA: TGTGCCATCAGTGAGACGGGACTCAGAGATCAGCCCCAGCATTTT.